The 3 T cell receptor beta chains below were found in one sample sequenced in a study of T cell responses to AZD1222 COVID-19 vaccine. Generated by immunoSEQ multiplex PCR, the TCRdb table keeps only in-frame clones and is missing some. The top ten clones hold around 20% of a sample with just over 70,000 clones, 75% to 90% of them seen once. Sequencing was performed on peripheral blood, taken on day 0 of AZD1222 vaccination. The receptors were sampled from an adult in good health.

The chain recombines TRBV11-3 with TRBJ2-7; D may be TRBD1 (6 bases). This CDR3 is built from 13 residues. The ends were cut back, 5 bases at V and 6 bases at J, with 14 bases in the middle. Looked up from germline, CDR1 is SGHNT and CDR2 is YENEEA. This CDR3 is CASSKGPGAEQYF. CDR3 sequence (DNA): TGTGCCAGCAGCAAAGGTCCAGGGGCCGAGCAGTACTTC.

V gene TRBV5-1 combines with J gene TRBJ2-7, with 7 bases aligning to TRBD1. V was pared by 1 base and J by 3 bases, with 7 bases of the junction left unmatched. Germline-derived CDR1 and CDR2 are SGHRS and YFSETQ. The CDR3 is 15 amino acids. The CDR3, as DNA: TGCGCCAGCAGCTTGATCTCCGGGACAGTCTACGAGCAGTACTTC. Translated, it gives CASSLISGTVYEQYF.

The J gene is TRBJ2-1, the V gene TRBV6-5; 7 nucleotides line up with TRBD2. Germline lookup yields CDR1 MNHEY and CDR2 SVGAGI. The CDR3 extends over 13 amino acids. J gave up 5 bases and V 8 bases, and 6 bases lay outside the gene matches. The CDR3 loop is CASRRERNNEQFF. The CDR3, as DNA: TGTGCCAGCCGGCGGGAGAGGAACAATGAGCAGTTCTTC.